The clone carrying this T cell receptor beta chain was counted many times. The antigen is not known. This CDR3 has 15 residues. V lost 3 bases, J lost 5 bases, and 16 bases lay in between. Germline V gene sequence: CDR1 SGDLS, CDR2 YYNGEE. This sample was taken from a study of beta chain features in type 1 diabetes. Overall study results and limits: In the patient group, naive, central memory and Treg TCRB repertoires seemed more alike than in the healthy donor group. Sequencing the cDNA could make cells with high TCR expression show up more than they should. In every one of the four CD4+ subsets, TCRB CDR3s were moderately but significantly shorter in Type 1 diabetes patients. The influence of HLA type on TCRB rearrangement stayed undetermined.

Since all of the isolated RNA was reverse transcribed, expressed TCRB transcripts were what got sequenced. The method was immunoSEQ multiplex PCR; TCRdb's version includes in-frame clones alone and lacks a portion of them. The sample lists 300,000 to 400,000 clones, approximately 9.9% occurring once. V gene TRBV9 combines with J gene TRBJ2-3; TRBD2 is a possible D gene (5 bases). This TCR came from a man aged 30-40 years with type 1 diabetes. Sequenced material: central memory CD4+ T cells from blood. CDR3 sequence reads: CASSATGSREDTQYF. In nucleotides, the CDR3 is TGTGCCAGCAGCGCTACCGGGTCCCGGGAAGATACGCAGTATTTT.